Detailed here is one TCR beta chain. No antigen is known for it. The table came from immunoSEQ multiplex PCR; TCRdb's copy has only in-frame clones and leaves some out. The sample lists a few hundred thousand clones; roughly 85% were seen once. The data were obtained in a study of cytomegalovirus exposure and HLA in healthy donors. Study details: Later analysis reported that the approximately 130 validation repertoires shared the platform of the roughly 680 first-cohort repertoires.

Whole-study results and caveats: Confirmation in vitro established that a few CMV-associated chains were specific for CMV antigens. TCR beta chains numbering more than 150 were designated cytomegalovirus-associated.

The CDR3 loop spans 16 amino acids. Trimming shortened V by 0 bases and J by 4 bases, and 16 bases separated the two germline ends. The germline CDR1 and CDR2 sequences are MNHEY and SVGAGI. The rearrangement uses TRBV6-5 and TRBJ2-7; D is possibly TRBD1 (5 bases). The TCR was taken from a young woman in good health and CMV-seronegative. The source material was PBMCs. In nucleotides, the CDR3 is TGTGCCAGCAGTTACTCTCCACCAGGGATAGGGTACGAGCAGTACTTC. Protein product: CASSYSPPGIGYEQYF.